The 7 T cell receptor beta chains below all came from one sample that was sequenced in a study of cytomegalovirus exposure and HLA in healthy donors. The PCR ran on 60 Vbeta and 13 Jbeta primers. Using immunoSEQ multiplex PCR, the repertoire was profiled, and TCRdb retains in-frame clones only, with some absent. The table has roughly 100,000 clones, 65% to 85% seen once. Source material: PBMCs. These receptors originate from a man aged 18 to 30 in good health and CMV-seronegative.

The V and J genes are TRBV5-4 and TRBJ2-5, with TRBD1 matching 7 bases. CDR1 and CDR2 from the germline V gene are SGHNT and YYREEE (reference sequence). This CDR3 comprises 15 residues. Trimming removed 0 bases from V and 5 bases from J; junction bases left unmatched: 7. CDR3 coding DNA: TGTGCCAGCAGCTTGGTACCGACAGGGCGTGAGACCCAGTACTTC. This codes for CASSLVPTGRETQYF.

The chain combines TRBV27 with TRBJ1-1, with 7 bases matching TRBD1. The ends lost 5 bases at V and 0 bases at J; junction bases unmatched: 12. The germline gives CDR1 MNHEY, CDR2 SMNVEV (reference sequence). The CDR3 has 17 amino acids. Here the CDR3 reads CASSQKQGRLMNTEAFF. The CDR3 DNA reads TGTGCCAGCAGTCAAAAACAGGGGCGATTAATGAACACTGAAGCTTTCTTT.

Only a few counts were recorded for this clone. The chain links TRBV6-5 to TRBJ2-1; 8 positions match TRBD2. V dropped 5 bases and J dropped 2; count of bases not matched to a gene: 5. Germline V gives CDR1 MNHEY, CDR2 SVGAGI. This CDR3 is 15 amino acids long. The CDR3 bases are TGTGCCAGCAGTCCACTAGCGGACCCCTACAATGAGCAGTTCTTC. Amino acids: CASSPLADPYNEQFF.

This sequence joins TRBV5-1 and TRBJ2-3; TRBD2 might be the D (6 bases). The CDR3 consists of 16 residues. Germline lookup yields CDR1 SGHRS and CDR2 YFSETQ. V was pared by 0 bases and J by 2 bases, with 13 bases between. CDR3: CASSLGLAQHTDTQYF. The CDR3 bases are TGCGCCAGCAGCTTGGGCCTAGCGCAGCACACAGATACGCAGTATTTT.

V gene TRBV7-2 combines with J gene TRBJ2-6, with D uncertain. V was clipped by 7 bases and J by 0 bases, with 4 bases between them. The CDR3 totals 13 residues. From germline, CDR1 is SGHTA and CDR2 FQGNSA. The CDR3 region has the DNA TGTGCCAGCACCCTCTCTGGGGCCAACGTCCTGACTTTC. Amino acids: CASTLSGANVLTF.

This clone was recorded a few times. The chain has TRBV7-2 and TRBJ2-3; D uncertain. V lost 3 bases to trimming and J lost 8 bases, with 9 bases between them. CDR1 and CDR2 (germline): SGHTA, FQGNSA. CDR3 length: 12 residues. CDR3 in DNA: TGTGCCAGCAGCTTCCCCTCGGGTACGCAGTATTTT. It is translated as CASSFPSGTQYF.

V is TRBV30 and J is TRBJ1-2; possibly TRBD1 for D (6 bases). With 5 bases removed from V and 4 bases from J, the gap between germline ends came to 11 bases. The CDR3 covers 12 residues. Germline CDR1 and CDR2: GTSNPN and SVGIG (reference sequence). CDR3 amino acids: CAWGQRIYGYTF. The DNA for the CDR3 is TGTGCCTGGGGACAGCGAATCTATGGCTACACCTTC.